This entry lists 32 T cell receptor beta chains sequenced from one sample in a study of cytomegalovirus exposure and HLA in healthy donors. PCR amplification relied on 60 Vbeta primers (plus 13 Jbeta primers). The method was immunoSEQ multiplex PCR; TCRdb's version includes in-frame clones alone and lacks a portion of them. The sample gives about 150,000 clones, roughly 85% of which show up once; roughly 0.7% is in the top ten. The material sequenced was PBMCs. These receptors all come from a male donor in good health and CMV-seronegative.

The CDR3 coding sequence is TGTGCCAGCAGCCAAGAGTGGAGCTATGGCTACACCTTC. Its protein product is CASSQEWSYGYTF. The chain combines TRBV14 with TRBJ1-2; no clear D gene. Trimming removed 0 bases at V and 4 bases at J, with 6 bases between. Germline CDR1 is SGHDN and CDR2 is FVKESK. This CDR3 region has 13 residues. The variable domain in full, with the rest retrieved from reference TRBV14 and TRBJ1-2, is EAGVTQFPSHSVIEKGQTVTLRCDPISGHDNLYWYRRVMGKEIKFLLHFVKESKQDESGMPNNRFLAERTGGTYSTLKVQPAELEDSGVYFCASSQEWSYGYTFGSGTRLTVV.

The chain has TRBV4-1 and TRBJ2-5, with D hard to call. Germline assignment: CDR1 MGHRA and CDR2 YSYEKL. V lost 0 bases and J 5 bases, leaving 10 bases between the germline ends. The CDR3 consists of 14 residues. The DNA for the CDR3 is TGCGCCAGCAGCCAAGACCTGTACGGGGAGACCCAGTACTTC. Translated, it gives CASSQDLYGETQYF.

V and J are TRBV6-1 and TRBJ1-1; TRBD1 might be the D (6 bases). There are 15 residues in the CDR3. Germline V gives CDR1 MNHNS, CDR2 SASEGT. V was pared by 0 bases and J by 4 bases, with 12 bases between. The CDR3 spells CASSEATGGSTEAFF. CDR3 DNA sequence: TGTGCCAGCAGTGAAGCGACTGGGGGCTCCACTGAAGCTTTCTTT.

This clone was seen more than once but under ten times. The junction does not match germline at one end; this may be a read error. V usage is TRBV7-9 and J usage is TRBJ2-1; possible D gene TRBD2, 6 bases. Per germline, CDR1 SEHNR and CDR2 FQNEAQ (reference sequence). CDR3 length: 12 amino acids. The CDR3 nucleotides are TGTTCCAGCGGTGGGACTCACAATGAGCAGTTCTTC. The encoded protein is CSSGGTHNEQFF.

The CDR3 DNA reads as TGCGCCAGCAGCCCGCGTGGTGGACTAGCGGGGGGACAAGAGACCCAGTACTTC. Protein: CASSPRGGLAGGQETQYF. This chain links TRBV5-1 with TRBJ2-5; the match to TRBD2 covers 14 bases. With 4 bases clipped from V and 2 bases from J, the junction kept 10 bases outside the gene matches. The CDR3 covers 18 residues. The germline V gene has CDR1 SGHRS and CDR2 YFSETQ.

V and J are TRBV6-6 and TRBJ1-5; 9 nucleotides line up with TRBD1. The CDR3 spans 16 residues. V lost 0 bases to trimming and J lost 6 bases; unmatched junction nucleotides: 6. Germline V CDR1 and CDR2: MNHNY, SVGAGI (reference sequence). The CDR3 is CASSYSTGGGSQPQHF. The CDR3 nucleotides are TGTGCCAGCAGTTACTCAACAGGGGGCGGGAGTCAGCCCCAGCATTTT.

The sample holds one count of this clone. The rearrangement joins TRBV25-1 to TRBJ1-4; D gene unclear. With 1 base removed from V and 0 bases from J, the gap between germline ends came to 6 bases. The germline gives CDR1 MGHDK, CDR2 SYGVNS. The CDR3 spans 15 residues. CDR3 residues: CASSELQTTNEKLFF. The CDR3 DNA sequence: TGTGCCAGCAGTGAATTACAGACAACTAATGAAAAACTGTTTTTT.

The genes are TRBV4-1 and TRBJ2-3; D ambiguous. Looked up from germline, CDR1 is MGHRA and CDR2 is YSYEKL. V lost 1 base and J 3 bases, leaving 5 bases between the germline ends. CDR3 length: 13 amino acids. CDR3 nucleotide sequence: TGCGCCAGCAGCCAAGTGCTAACAGATACGCAGTATTTT. This codes for CASSQVLTDTQYF.

The sample holds a few counts of this clone. The chain uses TRBV7-6 and TRBJ2-1; 10 nucleotides match TRBD2. Germline V lookup: CDR1 SGHVS, CDR2 FNYEAQ. V lost 2 bases, J lost 7 bases, and 5 bases stayed unmatched. This CDR3 region has 15 residues. In DNA, the CDR3 is TGTGCCAGCAGCTTAATCAGCGGGGGGGTGAATGAGCAGTTCTTC. It translates to CASSLISGGVNEQFF.

The chain links TRBV29-1 to TRBJ1-2, with a possible D match to TRBD1 (6 bases). Germline-derived CDR1 and CDR2 are SQVTM and ANQGSEA. The CDR3 is 13 residues long. V lost 6 bases and J lost 2, with 13 bases in between. The CDR3 nucleotides are TGCAGCGTACAGGGCCCCATCAACTATGGCTACACCTTC. Its translation: CSVQGPINYGYTF.

V gene TRBV5-5 combines with J gene TRBJ1-3; D is uncertain. Trimming removed 0 bases at V and 1 base at J, with 14 bases between. CDR1 and CDR2 from the germline V gene are SGHKS and YYEKEE (reference sequence). The CDR3 has 17 amino acids. The DNA for the CDR3 is TGTGCCAGCAGCTTGGACCCTACCCGTTTATCTGGAAACACCATATATTTT. It is translated as CASSLDPTRLSGNTIYF. Filled out from reference TRBV5-5 and TRBJ1-3, the complete variable domain reads DAGVTQSPTHLIKTRGQQVTLRCSPISGHKSVSWYQQVLGQGPQFIFQYYEKEERGRGNFPDRFSARQFPNYSSELNVNALLLGDSALYLCASSLDPTRLSGNTIYFGEGSWLTVV.

V is TRBV4-3 and J is TRBJ2-7; TRBD1 is a possible D gene (5 bases). The CDR3 loop spans 14 amino acids. V lost 2 bases to trimming and J lost 4 bases, with 12 bases between them. Germline V lookup: CDR1 LGHNA, CDR2 YSLEER. CDR3 region: CASSQLAGQYEQYF. CDR3 bases: TGCGCCAGCAGCCAACTGGCAGGGCAGTACGAGCAGTACTTC.

Comments on this clone: The same CDR3 also results from other DNA sequences found in this sample. V and J are TRBV5-1 and TRBJ2-5, with a tentative D call TRBD1 (6 bases). Per the germline V gene, CDR1 is SGHRS and CDR2 is YFSETQ. The germline V and J ends were trimmed by 0 bases and 4 bases, with 10 bases remaining between them. CDR3 size: 14 residues. The CDR3 sequence: CASSLGGQGETQYF. DNA of the CDR3: TGCGCCAGCAGCTTGGGGGGACAAGGAGAGACCCAGTACTTC.

This chain joins TRBV6-6 and TRBJ2-5; 10 nucleotides match TRBD2. The V and J ends lost 6 bases and 5 bases, in that order; junction bases with no gene match: 12. The germline V gene encodes CDR1 MNHNY and CDR2 SVGAGI (reference sequence). The CDR3 sequence is 16 residues long. CDR3 protein: CASSRTSGVRQETQYF. The CDR3 region has the DNA TGTGCCAGCAGCCGTACTAGCGGGGTAAGGCAGGAGACCCAGTACTTC.

The table lists this clone with a count of one. The chain employs TRBV7-8 and TRBJ2-7, with D tentatively TRBD1 (6 bases). The V end lost 5 bases, the J end lost 3 bases, and 14 bases lay between the germline ends. CDR3 length: 14 residues. Germline V lookup: CDR1 SGHVS, CDR2 FQNEAQ. The CDR3 bases are TGTGCCAGCAGCCGACGGGACAAAGACTACGAGCAGTACTTC. Protein product: CASSRRDKDYEQYF.

This clone has a handful of counts. CDR3 in DNA: TGTGCCTTATCGGGACTTCTAGGGGGCACAGATACGCAGTATTTT. Protein product: CALSGLLGGTDTQYF. The genes are TRBV30 and TRBJ2-3; maybe TRBD2 (6 bases). CDR1 and CDR2 from the germline V gene are GTSNPN and SVGIG (reference sequence). V was clipped by 7 bases and J by 1 base, with 18 bases between them. This CDR3 is 15 amino acids long.

V and J are TRBV4-1 and TRBJ1-3; perhaps TRBD1 as D (6 bases). V was pared by 8 bases and J by 3 bases, with 8 bases between. In germline, CDR1 is MGHRA, CDR2 YSYEKL. This CDR3 spans 12 amino acids. CDR3 nucleotide sequence: TGCGCCAGCGCAGGGGTTGGAAACACCATATATTTT. Protein product: CASAGVGNTIYF.

A few counts support this clone. This chain connects TRBV9 to TRBJ2-5, with 9 positions matching TRBD2. The CDR3 is 16 residues long. J was trimmed by 3 bases and V by 0 bases; bases with no gene match: 6. Germline CDR1 is SGDLS and CDR2 is YYNGEE. The chain's CDR3 is CASSVDWRGGKETQYF. The CDR3 region has the DNA TGTGCCAGCAGCGTAGATTGGCGGGGGGGCAAAGAGACCCAGTACTTC.

The genes are TRBV6-1 and TRBJ1-5; the D gene is possibly TRBD1 (6 bases). Germline-derived CDR1 and CDR2 are MNHNS and SASEGT. V lost 4 bases and J 7 bases, leaving 20 bases between the germline ends. This CDR3 spans 16 amino acids. Here the CDR3 reads CASSGWRQGFRQPQHF. In DNA, the CDR3 is TGTGCCAGCAGTGGATGGAGGCAGGGGTTCCGCCAGCCCCAGCATTTT.

The CDR3 nucleotides read TGCGCCAGCAGCTCCGGGACAGGGGGGGTTTGGGAGCAGTTCTTC. Amino acids: CASSSGTGGVWEQFF. The chain carries TRBV5-1 and TRBJ2-1; 11 bases agree with TRBD1. Germline loops: CDR1 SGHRS, CDR2 YFSETQ. V shed 3 bases, J shed 10 bases, and the junction held 9 bases outside the gene matches. The length of the CDR3 is 15 residues. Complete variable domain (other parts from reference TRBV5-1 and TRBJ2-1): KAGVTQTPRYLIKTRGQQVTLSCSPISGHRSVSWYQQTPGQGLQFLFEYFSETQRNKGNFPGRFSGRQFSNSRSEMNVSTLELGDSALYLCASSSGTGGVWEQFFGPGTRLTVL.

This clone appeared once. The chain is built from TRBV7-2 and TRBJ2-1; 12 bases map to TRBD2. The CDR3 totals 15 residues. Germline CDR1 is SGHTA and CDR2 is FQGNSA. Trimming at V came to 4 bases and at J to 9 bases, leaving 7 bases not matched to a gene. The CDR3 sequence is CASSYTSGGTVEQFF. CDR3 DNA: TGTGCCAGCAGCTACACTAGCGGGGGGACGGTTGAGCAGTTCTTC. The full variable domain, in which reference TRBV7-2 and TRBJ2-1 provide the parts outside the CDR3, is GAGVSQSPSNKVTEKGKDVELRCDPISGHTALYWYRQSLGQGLEFLIYFQGNSAPDKSGLPSDRFSAERTGGSVSTLTIQRTQQEDSAVYLCASSYTSGGTVEQFFGPGTRLTVL.

V gene TRBV30 combines with J gene TRBJ1-4, with 9 bases identical to TRBD1. The CDR3 covers 13 residues. After removal of 3 bases from V and 5 bases from J, the junction contained 1 base not matched to a gene. Germline V gene data show CDR1 as GTSNPN and CDR2 as SVGIG (reference sequence). CDR3 residues: CAWRQGANEKLFF. The CDR3 nucleotides read TGTGCCTGGAGACAGGGGGCCAATGAAAAACTGTTTTTT.

This rearrangement joins TRBV30 to TRBJ2-7; possible D gene TRBD1, 8 bases. The CDR3 consists of 15 residues. Germline assignment: CDR1 GTSNPN and CDR2 SVGIG (reference sequence). V was cut by 1 base and J by 2 bases, with 15 bases left in between. The CDR3 loop is CAWSAGGGGPYEQYF. CDR3 bases: TGTGCCTGGAGTGCAGGGGGCGGGGGACCCTACGAGCAGTACTTC.

The V gene is TRBV10-3, the J gene TRBJ2-7; 7 bases line up with TRBD2. This CDR3 is built from 16 residues. Germline V gene data show CDR1 as ENHRY and CDR2 as SYGVKD. J lost 2 bases, V lost 4 bases, and 11 bases had no gene match. For the CDR3, the DNA is TGTGCCATCAGTGGGGGGGTTAGCGGGCCCGCCTACGAGCAGTACTTC. Translated, it gives CAISGGVSGPAYEQYF.

V usage is TRBV7-3 and J usage is TRBJ2-3; 11 bases map to TRBD2. The CDR3 loop spans 16 amino acids. V lost 6 bases to trimming and J lost 2 bases; unmatched junction nucleotides: 7. Germline V gene sequence: CDR1 SGHTA, CDR2 FQGTGA. The CDR3 here is CASSHIAGGYTDTQYF. The CDR3 nucleotides are TGTGCCAGCAGTCATATAGCGGGGGGGTACACAGATACGCAGTATTTT.

The chain employs TRBV11-2 and TRBJ2-1, with 14 bases aligning to TRBD2. This CDR3 is built from 15 residues. Trimming took 6 bases from V and 7 from J; bases not matched to a gene: 5. Germline CDR1 reads SGHAT; CDR2 reads FQNNGV. CDR3 loop: CASSRTSGRMNEQFF. CDR3 sequence (DNA): TGTGCCAGCAGTCGGACTAGCGGGAGGATGAATGAGCAGTTCTTC.

The genes are TRBV7-6 and TRBJ1-4, with 9 bases fitting TRBD1. This CDR3 comprises 16 residues. Germline CDR1 reads SGHVS; CDR2 reads FNYEAQ. V shed 1 base and J 8 bases; nucleotides not matched to a gene: 8. DNA of the CDR3: TGTGCCAGCAGCTTAGGTACAGGGGGCGCCGGGGAAAAACTGTTTTTT. This gives the protein CASSLGTGGAGEKLFF.

The gene calls are TRBV5-1 and TRBJ2-3, with D unclear. Trimming took 1 base from V and 2 from J, leaving 5 bases between them. Germline V lookup: CDR1 SGHRS, CDR2 YFSETQ. The CDR3 runs 13 residues. The DNA of the CDR3 is TGCGCCAGCAGCTTGTCCAACACAGATACGCAGTATTTT. Protein product: CASSLSNTDTQYF.

This rearrangement joins TRBV7-8 to TRBJ1-2; D may be TRBD1 (6 bases). The CDR3 sequence is 14 residues long. CDR1 and CDR2 from the germline V gene are SGHVS and FQNEAQ. V shed 5 bases and J shed 4 bases, with 14 bases lying between them. As DNA, the CDR3 is TGTGCCAGCAGCCCAGGGGAACTGAGCTATGGCTACACCTTC. Translated, it gives CASSPGELSYGYTF.

This chain uses TRBV9 with TRBJ1-3; D is ambiguous. The V and J ends lost 3 bases and 0 bases respectively, with 16 bases between them. The germline gives CDR1 SGDLS, CDR2 YYNGEE. This CDR3 comprises 17 residues. The CDR3 loop is CASSALGRLSSGNTIYF. CDR3 DNA: TGTGCCAGCAGCGCCCTGGGCAGATTGAGCTCTGGAAACACCATATATTTT.

The chain uses TRBV5-1 and TRBJ2-3, with TRBD2 matching 11 bases. V dropped 4 bases and J dropped 4; count of bases not matched to a gene: 5. Germline V gives CDR1 SGHRS, CDR2 YFSETQ. The CDR3 totals 15 residues. CDR3 region: CASSTGLADADTQYF. The CDR3 nucleotides read TGCGCCAGCAGCACGGGACTAGCGGACGCAGATACGCAGTATTTT.

The CDR3 nucleotides read TGCGCCAGCAGCTTAGCCCCCACGCACCCAGATACGCAGTATTTT. Translating gives CASSLAPTHPDTQYF. V is TRBV5-1 and J is TRBJ2-3; D gene unclear. V lost 2 bases and J 4 bases, leaving 14 bases between the germline ends. The CDR3 is 15 residues long. Germline V CDR1 and CDR2: SGHRS, YFSETQ.